The 12 T cell receptor beta chains reported below all come from one sample, sequenced in a study of CD8 T cells in ankylosing spondylitis. TCRdb re-analysed the 5' RACE reads in MiXCR, keeping a single row per CDR3 protein. The data show 80,000 to 100,000 distinct CDR3 sequences, with roughly 8.3% seen just once and approximately 9.7% held by the top ten. Sequencing used blood, either unsorted or a sorted T cell fraction (not recorded which). These receptors came from a male donor with ankylosing spondylitis or in good health (not recorded which).

At least ten counts were recorded for this clonotype. This chain connects TRBV7-8 to TRBJ2-1; a weak D match, TRBD1 (5 bases). The CDR3 covers 15 residues. Germline V gene lookup returns CDR1 SGHVS and CDR2 FQNEAQ. The germline V and J ends were trimmed by 5 bases and 0 bases, with 11 bases remaining between them. The CDR3 region has the DNA TGTGCCAGCAGCCCAGGGCTCAGCTCCTACAATGAGCAGTTCTTC. It yields the protein CASSPGLSSYNEQFF.

Ten or more counts support this clonotype. This chain joins TRBV18 and TRBJ2-5; D is unresolved. This CDR3 comprises 11 residues. V lost 0 bases and J 5 bases, leaving 1 base between the germline ends. Germline CDR1 is KGHSH and CDR2 is LQKENI. The DNA of the CDR3 is TGTGCCAGCTCACCACCGGAGACCCAGTACTTC. This translates into CASSPPETQYF.

This clonotype was found many times. The CDR3 loop reads CARLPGRGLVDTGELFF. For the CDR3, the DNA is TGCGCCAGACTCCCGGGCCGAGGACTAGTAGACACCGGGGAGCTGTTTTTT. The rearrangement joins TRBV5-1 to TRBJ2-2; 7 positions agree with TRBD2. Germline CDR1 is SGHRS and CDR2 is YFSETQ. The junction had 16 bases not matched to a gene; V was cut back by 8 bases and J by 3 bases. The CDR3 loop spans 17 amino acids.

In this sample, this clonotype turned up many times. J is TRBJ2-2 and V is TRBV12-3 or TRBV12-4, with 8 bases lining up with TRBD1. The CDR3 is made up of 15 amino acids. With 2 bases clipped from V and 7 bases from J, the junction kept 6 bases outside the gene matches. The CDR3 sequence is CASSLKDRVVGELFF. The CDR3 DNA reads TGTGCCAGCAGTTTAAAGGACAGGGTTGTCGGGGAGCTGTTTTTT.

This clonotype was counted many times. The genes are TRBV2 and TRBJ2-1, with 11 bases lining up with TRBD2. Germline V gene data show CDR1 as SNHLY and CDR2 as FYNNEI. J gave up 7 bases and V 7 bases, and 6 bases lay outside the gene matches. This CDR3 comprises 14 residues. CDR3: CASNQLAGENEQFF. The CDR3 nucleotides are TGTGCCAGCAACCAACTAGCGGGGGAAAATGAGCAGTTCTTC.

This clonotype was found many times. The CDR3 nucleotides read TGTGCCAGCAGCTCCGGACAGGCAACTAATGAAAAACTGTTTTTT. This sequence encodes CASSSGQATNEKLFF. This chain joins TRBV7-6 and TRBJ1-4; TRBD1 matches at 7 bases. Per the germline V gene, CDR1 is SGHVS and CDR2 is FNYEAQ. The trim removed 4 bases at V and 0 bases at J, leaving 2 bases unmatched. This CDR3 contains 15 residues.

V and J are TRBV29-1 and TRBJ1-1; 9 nucleotides align to TRBD1. The CDR3 length is 12 residues. Trimming removed 6 bases from V and 5 bases from J; junction bases left unmatched: 4. Germline values: CDR1 SQVTM, CDR2 ANQGSEA. The CDR3 DNA reads as TGCAGCGTGGGACAGGGATGGACTGAAGCTTTCTTT. It yields the protein CSVGQGWTEAFF.

In this sample, this clonotype turned up a few times. The V gene is TRBV6-2 or TRBV6-3, the J gene TRBJ2-2; D is possibly TRBD2 (6 bases). This CDR3 has 14 amino acids. CDR1 and CDR2 from the germline V gene are MNHEY and SVGEGT. V shed 6 bases and J shed 4 bases, with 12 bases lying between them. In nucleotides, the CDR3 is TGTGCCAGCAGCCCGGGACTTCCCACCGGGGAGCTGTTTTTT. It encodes CASSPGLPTGELFF.

This clonotype was detected ten times or more. The chain has TRBV7-9 and TRBJ1-1, with TRBD1 matching over 9 bases. Germline CDR1 is SEHNR and CDR2 is FQNEAQ (reference sequence). J was trimmed by 1 base and V by 5 bases; bases with no gene match: 8. CDR3 length equals 16 residues. The CDR3: CASSTRQGVRNTEAFF. Written as DNA, the CDR3 is TGTGCCAGCAGCACACGACAGGGGGTTAGGAACACTGAAGCTTTCTTT.

This clonotype was seen at least ten times. This chain connects TRBV7-2 to TRBJ1-5; TRBD1 matches at 8 bases. CDR3 size: 16 residues. Germline V gene sequence: CDR1 SGHTA, CDR2 FQGNSA. Trimming took 5 bases from V and 1 from J; bases not matched to a gene: 7. CDR3 bases: TGTGCCAGCAGCGCGGACAGGGTTTCGAGCAATCAGCCCCAGCATTTT. Protein product: CASSADRVSSNQPQHF.

The V gene is TRBV5-1, the J gene TRBJ2-7; possible D gene TRBD1, 6 bases. This CDR3 region has 15 residues. Germline lookup yields CDR1 SGHRS and CDR2 YFSETQ. With 7 bases removed from V and 2 bases from J, the gap between germline ends came to 19 bases. The CDR3 here is CASRTSSQGTYEQYF. CDR3 nucleotide sequence: TGCGCCAGCCGGACCTCCTCGCAGGGGACCTACGAGCAGTACTTC. Looking up the rest from reference TRBV5-1 and TRBJ2-7 gives the full variable domain: KAGVTQTPRYLIKTRGQQVTLSCSPISGHRSVSWYQQTPGQGLQFLFEYFSETQRNKGNFPGRFSGRQFSNSRSEMNVSTLELGDSALYLCASRTSSQGTYEQYFGPGTRLTVT.

This clonotype was seen repeatedly, ten times or more. Its ends do not fully match the called genes, so a read error is possible. This chain connects TRBV7-7 to TRBJ2-3, with a tentative D call TRBD2 (5 bases). Germline CDR1 reads SSHAT; CDR2 reads FNYEAQ (reference sequence). The CDR3 is 13 residues long. Here the CDR3 DNA reads TGTGCTAGCAGCCGGGGAGTCCTCGGTACGCAGTATTTT. It encodes CASSRGVLGTQYF.